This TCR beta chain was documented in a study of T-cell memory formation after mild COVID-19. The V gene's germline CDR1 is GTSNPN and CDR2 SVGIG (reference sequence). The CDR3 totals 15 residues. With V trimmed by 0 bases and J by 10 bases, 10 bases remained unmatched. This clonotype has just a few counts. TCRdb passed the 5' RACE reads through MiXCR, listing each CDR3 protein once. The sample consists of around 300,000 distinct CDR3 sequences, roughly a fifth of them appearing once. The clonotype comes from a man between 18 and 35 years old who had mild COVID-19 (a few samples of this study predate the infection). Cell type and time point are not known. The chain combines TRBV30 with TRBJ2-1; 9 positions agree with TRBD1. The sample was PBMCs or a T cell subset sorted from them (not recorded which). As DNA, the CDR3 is TGTGCCTGGAGTGTACCCCAGACAGGGGGAAAGGAGCAGTTCTTC. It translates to CAWSVPQTGGKEQFF.